These 25 T cell receptor beta chains originate from one sample sequenced in a study of blood T cell repertoires in COVID-19. The data were produced by immunoSEQ multiplex PCR, yet TCRdb's version contains in-frame clones alone and is incomplete. The sample shows approximately 50,000 clones, more than 75% of them seen only once. Material for sequencing was peripheral blood. Receptor source: a man between 45 and 60 years old with acute or convalescent COVID-19.

The chain recombines TRBV18 with TRBJ2-7, with 10 nucleotides matching TRBD2. After removal of 5 bases from V and 2 bases from J, the junction contained 3 bases not matched to a gene. This CDR3 spans 14 amino acids. CDR1 KGHSH and CDR2 LQKENI come from the germline V gene. The CDR3 DNA is TGTGCCAGCTCAACTAGCGGGGTAACCTACGAGCAGTACTTC. Translating it yields CASSTSGVTYEQYF.

CDR3 DNA sequence: TGTGCTAGCGCCGACAGGGGGCCTGAAAAACTGTTTTTT. Its translation is CASADRGPEKLFF. This chain connects TRBV12-5 to TRBJ1-4; 10 bases are a match to TRBD1. The CDR3 contains 13 residues. V trimming: 9 bases; J trimming: 7 bases; junction bases outside the gene matches: 5. Germline CDR1 LGHNT, CDR2 FRNRAP.

The V call is TRBV9, the J call TRBJ1-1; 7 nucleotides agree with TRBD1. Germline assignment: CDR1 SGDLS and CDR2 YYNGEE. The V segment lost 2 bases and the J segment 2 bases; nucleotides outside the gene matches: 3. The length of the CDR3 is 14 residues. CDR3 loop: CASSVGTANTEAFF. The DNA for the CDR3 is TGTGCCAGCAGCGTCGGGACAGCCAACACTGAAGCTTTCTTT.

The CDR3 loop reads CASSESSPKSTDTQYF. CDR3 DNA sequence: TGTGCCAGCAGTGAATCGTCGCCTAAAAGCACAGATACGCAGTATTTT. This chain links TRBV2 with TRBJ2-3; D is ambiguous. This CDR3 has 16 amino acids. V shed 2 bases and J shed 0 bases, with 12 bases lying between them. CDR1 is SNHLY, CDR2 FYNNEI, per germline.

The CDR3 coding sequence is TGTGCCAGCAGACCCGCGGAGGGCCCGAACACTGAAGCTTTCTTT. Amino acids: CASRPAEGPNTEAFF. This rearrangement joins TRBV5-5 to TRBJ1-1, with D hard to call. Trimming cost V 5 bases and J 1 base, with 15 bases left between them. The CDR3 runs to 15 residues. Germline-derived CDR1 and CDR2 are SGHKS and YYEKEE (reference sequence).

The CDR3 here is CASSMGQGRPGYTF. CDR3 bases: TGTGCCAGCAGTATGGGACAGGGCCGGCCTGGCTACACCTTC. The chain is built from TRBV5-5 and TRBJ1-2, with 9 bases that match TRBD1. V shed 5 bases, J shed 7 bases, and the junction held 9 bases outside the gene matches. The CDR3 extends over 14 amino acids. Germline assignment: CDR1 SGHKS and CDR2 YYEKEE (reference sequence).

This chain links TRBV19 with TRBJ2-1; 9 bases match TRBD2. Losses at the gene ends were 5 bases for V and 6 bases for J; bases not matched to a gene: 8. Germline V gene data show CDR1 as LNHDA and CDR2 as SQIVND (reference sequence). The CDR3 extends over 15 amino acids. CDR3 amino acids: CASSGVAGVSNEQFF. CDR3 in DNA: TGTGCCAGTAGTGGCGTAGCGGGAGTGTCCAATGAGCAGTTCTTC.

The gene calls are TRBV11-3 and TRBJ2-7, with TRBD1 identical over 8 bases. The CDR3 consists of 16 residues. Trimming at V came to 0 bases and at J to 1 base, leaving 5 bases not matched to a gene. Germline V lookup: CDR1 SGHNT, CDR2 YENEEA. The CDR3 spells CASSLDFRQGSYEQYF. CDR3 sequence (DNA): TGTGCCAGCAGCTTAGATTTCCGACAGGGGTCCTACGAGCAGTACTTC. Filled out from reference TRBV11-3 and TRBJ2-7, the complete variable domain reads EAGVVQSPRYKIIEKKQPVAFWCNPISGHNTLYWYLQNLGQGPELLIRYENEEAVDDSQLPKDRFSAERLKGVDSTLKIQPAELGDSAVYLCASSLDFRQGSYEQYFGPGTRLTVT.

This rearrangement joins TRBV7-8 to TRBJ1-1, with D uncertain. The CDR3 totals 16 residues. Trimming stripped 1 base from V and 5 bases from J, with 17 bases between. Per the germline V gene, CDR1 is SGHVS and CDR2 is FQNEAQ. CDR3 amino acids: CASSLENSRVRTEAFF. The CDR3, as DNA: TGTGCCAGCAGCTTAGAGAACTCGAGAGTTCGGACTGAAGCTTTCTTT.

This chain links TRBV29-1 with TRBJ2-1; D perhaps matches TRBD1 (6 bases). V lost 6 bases, J lost 10 bases, and 19 bases lay in between. The CDR3 is 13 amino acids. Germline values: CDR1 SQVTM, CDR2 ANQGSEA. The CDR3 loop reads CSVRGRGRGEQFF. DNA for the CDR3: TGCAGCGTCAGGGGCAGGGGACGAGGGGAGCAGTTCTTC.

Remarks on this clone: Other DNA sequences of this sample code for an identical CDR3. The gene calls are TRBV4-1 and TRBJ2-1, with D tentatively TRBD1 (6 bases). The CDR3 has 15 residues. V lost 5 bases to trimming and J lost 4 bases, with 15 bases between them. Looked up from germline, CDR1 is MGHRA and CDR2 is YSYEKL. CDR3 DNA sequence: TGCGCCAGCAGCTCAGGGGCATTAGTGTACAATGAGCAGTTCTTC. Its protein is CASSSGALVYNEQFF.

This clone was found a few times. V is TRBV5-1 and J is TRBJ2-3, with 9 positions matching TRBD1. V lost 4 bases and J lost 6; bases outside the gene matches: 9. The CDR3 extends over 15 amino acids. Germline V gene lookup returns CDR1 SGHRS and CDR2 YFSETQ. CDR3 protein: CASSPQTGGRDTQYF. CDR3 bases: TGCGCCAGCAGCCCCCAGACAGGGGGTCGTGATACGCAGTATTTT. The entire variable domain, with the rest obtained from reference TRBV5-1 and TRBJ2-3, is as follows: KAGVTQTPRYLIKTRGQQVTLSCSPISGHRSVSWYQQTPGQGLQFLFEYFSETQRNKGNFPGRFSGRQFSNSRSEMNVSTLELGDSALYLCASSPQTGGRDTQYFGPGTRLTVL.

The chain recombines TRBV27 with TRBJ1-1; maybe TRBD1 (6 bases). The CDR3 has 13 amino acids. V was clipped by 4 bases and J by 6 bases, with 12 bases between them. CDR1 MNHEY and CDR2 SMNVEV come from the germline V gene (reference sequence). CDR3 nucleotide sequence: TGTGCCAGCAGTTGGCGGGGGGGCGCTGAAGCTTTCTTT. Residues: CASSWRGGAEAFF.

This chain connects TRBV30 to TRBJ1-2; D unresolved. CDR1 and CDR2 (germline): GTSNPN, SVGIG (reference sequence). The V end lost 2 bases, the J end lost 8 bases, and 15 bases lay between the germline ends. The CDR3 runs to 13 residues. The DNA for the CDR3 is TGTGCCTGGAGTCGCAGCGGATTGAGAGGCTACACCTTC. It encodes CAWSRSGLRGYTF.

As DNA, the CDR3 is TGTGCCAGCAGTCTTCAGGAGAACACCGGGGAGCTGTTTTTT. Translation gives CASSLQENTGELFF. The chain combines TRBV6-4 with TRBJ2-2, with D unresolved. The V gene lost 5 bases and the J gene lost 1 base, with 8 bases spanning the gap. The CDR3 covers 14 residues. Germline values: CDR1 MRHNA, CDR2 SNTAGT.

The chain recombines TRBV7-8 with TRBJ1-1; 11 bases are shared with TRBD1. Trimming took 7 bases from V and 7 from J; bases not matched to a gene: 5. Germline V CDR1 and CDR2: SGHVS, FQNEAQ. This CDR3 region has 13 residues. The CDR3 here is CASTRTGGVEAFF. In DNA, the CDR3 is TGTGCCAGCACCCGGACAGGGGGCGTTGAAGCTTTCTTT.

The chain is built from TRBV6-5 and TRBJ2-7; 7 bases are a match to TRBD2. Per germline, CDR1 MNHEY and CDR2 SVGAGI. The CDR3 extends over 15 amino acids. The J segment lost 3 bases and the V segment lost 7 bases, leaving 12 bases of the junction unmatched. Written as DNA, the CDR3 is TGTGCCAGCAAGAGAACGGCGGGAGTCAACTACGAGCAGTACTTC. Translation: CASKRTAGVNYEQYF.

This clone was detected only once. This chain connects TRBV27 to TRBJ2-7, with 9 bases aligning to TRBD2. CDR1 and CDR2 (germline): MNHEY, SMNVEV (reference sequence). The junction had 13 bases not matched to a gene; V was cut back by 6 bases and J by 4 bases. The CDR3 has 16 residues. This CDR3 is CASSRRRASGMYEQYF. CDR3 coding DNA: TGTGCCAGCAGCCGACGGCGGGCTAGCGGGATGTACGAGCAGTACTTC.

The chain carries TRBV11-2 and TRBJ1-5; D is undetermined. The V end lost 4 bases, the J end lost 2 bases, and 12 bases lay between the germline ends. This CDR3 spans 15 amino acids. Looked up from germline, CDR1 is SGHAT and CDR2 is FQNNGV. The CDR3 coding sequence is TGTGCCAGCAGCTCAGACGGGGTGGGCAATCAGCCCCAGCATTTT. Translating gives CASSSDGVGNQPQHF.

The chain is built from TRBV24-1 and TRBJ1-4; TRBD1 aligns across 9 bases. The CDR3 is made up of 17 amino acids. Trimming removed 3 bases from V and 4 bases from J; junction bases left unmatched: 8. Germline CDR1 and CDR2: KGHDR and SFDVKD. The CDR3: CATSDPRDRVGNEKLFF. The CDR3, as DNA: TGTGCCACCAGTGATCCCAGGGACAGGGTAGGTAATGAAAAACTGTTTTTT.

This sequence joins TRBV10-3 and TRBJ2-2; 7 bases line up with TRBD1. The length of the CDR3 is 14 residues. With 2 bases clipped from V and 7 bases from J, the junction kept 4 bases outside the gene matches. Germline CDR1 is ENHRY and CDR2 is SYGVKD. This CDR3 reads CAISERGPVGELFF. In DNA form, the CDR3 reads TGTGCCATCAGTGAGAGGGGGCCGGTCGGGGAGCTGTTTTTT.

The chain recombines TRBV11-2 with TRBJ2-7; D may be TRBD1 (6 bases). The germline gives CDR1 SGHAT, CDR2 FQNNGV. V lost 4 bases and J lost 5, with 12 bases in between. The CDR3 covers 13 residues. CDR3 in DNA: TGTGCCAGCAGCTCGAGGGGGACCGACGAGCAGTACTTC. Translation: CASSSRGTDEQYF.

The chain carries TRBV19 and TRBJ2-4, with TRBD2 matching over 7 bases. The CDR3 covers 18 residues. The J segment lost 0 bases and the V segment lost 3 bases, leaving 11 bases of the junction unmatched. CDR1 and CDR2 from the germline V gene are LNHDA and SQIVND (reference sequence). The CDR3 protein is CASSMPSSGLLAKNIQYF. For the CDR3, the DNA is TGTGCCAGTAGTATGCCGTCTAGCGGATTACTAGCCAAAAACATTCAGTACTTC.

This CDR3 is CASGYPGGQGQPQHF. CDR3 in DNA: TGTGCTAGTGGTTACCCGGGGGGGCAGGGTCAGCCCCAGCATTTT. The gene calls are TRBV12-5 and TRBJ1-5, with a tentative D call TRBD1 (6 bases). V lost 4 bases and J lost 6, with 16 bases in between. Germline V CDR1 and CDR2: LGHNT, FRNRAP. The CDR3 covers 15 residues.

The chain uses TRBV11-3 and TRBJ2-1; 10 bases agree with TRBD2. This CDR3 region has 16 residues. In germline, CDR1 is SGHNT, CDR2 YENEEA. J was trimmed by 4 bases and V by 1 base; bases with no gene match: 4. The CDR3 here is CASSLVGLAVYNEQFF. The CDR3 DNA reads as TGTGCCAGCAGCTTAGTAGGACTAGCGGTATACAATGAGCAGTTCTTC. The variable domain in full, with the rest retrieved from reference TRBV11-3 and TRBJ2-1, is EAGVVQSPRYKIIEKKQPVAFWCNPISGHNTLYWYLQNLGQGPELLIRYENEEAVDDSQLPKDRFSAERLKGVDSTLKIQPAELGDSAVYLCASSLVGLAVYNEQFFGPGTRLTVL.